Listed below are T cell receptor beta chains from one sample, sequenced in a study of blood T cells in healthy people across ages. Each CDR3 protein is one row after TCRdb ran MiXCR on the 5' RACE reads. The sample contains hundreds of thousands of distinct CDR3 sequences, approximately 50% of which appear only once. Sequencing used blood. Receptors originate from a woman aged 55-70 years in good health. Each CDR3 is given with its conserved first and last residue. D genes are given only for firm matches. Clone sizes are given selectively: once, few, many, or a class where the clone is expanded.

TRBJ2-2	TRBV4-3	few	TRBD2	CASSQEAPSGSNTGELFF	TGCGCCAGCAGCCAAGAGGCACCTAGCGGGAGTAACACCGGGGAGCTGTTTTTT
TRBJ1-1	TRBV29-1	NA	NA	CSVGSWDTEAFF	TGCAGCGTTGGGTCCTGGGACACTGAAGCTTTCTTT
TRBJ2-5	TRBV5-1	NA	NA	CASSLYRVYRETQYF	TGCGCCAGCAGCTTGTACAGGGTGTACCGAGAGACCCAGTACTTC
TRBJ1-6	TRBV28	NA	NA	CASSLPRVYSPLHF	TGTGCCAGCAGTTTACCCAGGGTTTATTCACCCCTCCACTTT
TRBJ2-1	TRBV12-3/TRBV12-4	NA	TRBD2	CASSFGERGYNEQFF	TGTGCCAGCAGTTTCGGTGAGCGGGGGTACAATGAGCAGTTCTTC
TRBJ2-1	TRBV5-1	NA	TRBD2	CASSSWGGSGSGAYNEQFF	TGCGCCAGCAGCTCGTGGGGGGGGTCCGGGAGCGGTGCATACAATGAGCAGTTCTTC
TRBJ1-1	TRBV4-3	few	NA	CASSQDGGPRVSYEAFF	TGCGCCAGCAGCCAAGATGGGGGACCCCGCGTTAGTTACGAAGCTTTCTTT
TRBJ2-1	TRBV6-2/TRBV6-3	NA	TRBD2	CASISRGGTSGRSLSNYNEQFF	TGTGCCAGCATCTCACGTGGGGGGACTAGCGGGAGGTCCCTAAGTAACTACAATGAGCAGTTCTTC
TRBJ2-1	TRBV3-1	NA	NA	CASSHTRLGGEQFF	TGTGCCAGCAGCCATACACGACTAGGTGGCGAGCAGTTCTTC
TRBJ1-1	TRBV7-2	NA	TRBD1	CASSLGYRGDTEAFF	TGTGCCAGCAGCTTGGGCTACAGGGGGGACACTGAAGCTTTCTTT
TRBJ1-1	TRBV10-3	NA	TRBD1	CAISPGTGSNTEAFF	TGTGCCATCAGTCCCGGGACAGGGTCGAACACTGAAGCTTTCTTT
TRBJ2-1	TRBV14	many	NA	CASSPRLSYNEQFF	TGTGCCAGCAGCCCGAGACTGTCCTACAATGAGCAGTTCTTC
TRBJ2-7	TRBV29-1	many	NA	CSVGWGNYEQYF	TGCAGCGTTGGCTGGGGGAACTACGAGCAGTACTTC
TRBJ1-4	TRBV11-2	few	NA	CASSLGTVATNEKLFF	TGTGCCAGCAGCTTAGGGACAGTAGCAACTAATGAAAAACTGTTTTTT
TRBJ2-6	TRBV5-1	NA	NA	CASSGGNGANVLTF	TGCGCCAGCAGTGGGGGAAATGGGGCCAACGTCCTGACTTTC
TRBJ1-2	TRBV20-1	NA	NA	CSARAGSAYGYTF	TGCAGTGCTAGGGCCGGGTCTGCCTATGGCTACACCTTC
TRBJ2-4	TRBV7-2	few	NA	CASKSDIGIQYF	TGTGCCAGCAAGTCGGACATCGGCATTCAGTACTTC
TRBJ2-1	TRBV11-2	NA	TRBD1	CASSPLGTGGNEQFF	TGTGCCAGCAGCCCGTTGGGGACAGGGGGCAATGAGCAGTTCTTC
TRBJ2-7	TRBV20-1	NA	NA	CSAPGGVGSSYEQYF	TGCAGTGCCCCCGGAGGGGTAGGTAGCTCCTACGAGCAGTACTTC
TRBJ2-1	TRBV5-1	NA	NA	CASTGMSGYYNEQFF	TGCGCCAGCACAGGGATGAGTGGATATTACAATGAGCAGTTCTTC
TRBJ1-2	TRBV9	many	NA	CASSADYLNYGYTF	TGTGCCAGCAGCGCGGACTACCTTAACTATGGCTACACCTTC
TRBJ2-3	TRBV20-1	NA	TRBD2	CSALAGDGTDTQYF	TGCAGTGCTCTAGCGGGAGACGGCACAGATACGCAGTATTTT
TRBJ2-1	TRBV9	few	TRBD2	CASSLGGLASNEQFF	TGTGCCAGCAGCCTCGGGGGACTAGCATCGAATGAGCAGTTCTTC
TRBJ2-3	TRBV18	NA	NA	CSSSSPADTQYF	TGTTCCAGCTCATCGCCTGCGGATACGCAGTATTTT
TRBJ2-5	TRBV28	NA	NA	CASMGPGKEQYF	TGTGCCAGCATGGGCCCCGGGAAGGAGCAGTACTTC
TRBJ1-4	TRBV9	few	TRBD1	CASSETGATNEKLFF	TGTGCCAGCAGCGAGACAGGGGCTACTAATGAAAAACTGTTTTTT
TRBJ2-7	TRBV12-3/TRBV12-4	NA	TRBD2	CASSSREGLNYEQYF	TGTGCCAGCAGTAGCAGGGAGGGCTTAAACTACGAGCAGTACTTC
TRBJ2-3	TRBV4-2	few	TRBD2	CASSLSGLAGEEESTDTQYF	TGTGCCAGCAGCCTATCGGGACTAGCGGGAGAGGAGGAAAGCACAGATACGCAGTATTTT
TRBJ2-7	TRBV6-6	NA	TRBD2	CASSYTSRGRAPEQYF	TGTGCCAGCAGTTACACTTCTCGCGGGAGGGCCCCCGAGCAGTACTTC
TRBJ2-5	TRBV7-2	few	NA	CASSLELTEETQYF	TGTGCCAGCAGCTTAGAACTAACCGAAGAGACCCAGTACTTC
TRBJ2-1	TRBV7-3	NA	TRBD2	CASSSVRTSGSPTGDEQFF	TGTGCCAGCAGCTCTGTCCGGACTAGCGGCAGCCCAACAGGTGATGAGCAGTTCTTC
TRBJ2-1	TRBV12-3/TRBV12-4	few	TRBD2	CASSPGLSNEQFF	TGTGCCAGCAGTCCGGGACTATCCAATGAGCAGTTCTTC
TRBJ2-7	TRBV4-3	few	NA	CASSQRGGEQYF	TGCGCCAGCAGCCAAAGGGGTGGGGAGCAGTACTTC
TRBJ2-7	TRBV18	once	NA	CASSPTGDLNSYEQYF	TGTGCCAGCTCACCGACGGGGGATTTGAACTCCTACGAGCAGTACTTC
TRBJ2-1	TRBV29-1	once	NA	CSVDGGNERFF	TGCAGCGTTGATGGCGGCAATGAGCGGTTCTTC